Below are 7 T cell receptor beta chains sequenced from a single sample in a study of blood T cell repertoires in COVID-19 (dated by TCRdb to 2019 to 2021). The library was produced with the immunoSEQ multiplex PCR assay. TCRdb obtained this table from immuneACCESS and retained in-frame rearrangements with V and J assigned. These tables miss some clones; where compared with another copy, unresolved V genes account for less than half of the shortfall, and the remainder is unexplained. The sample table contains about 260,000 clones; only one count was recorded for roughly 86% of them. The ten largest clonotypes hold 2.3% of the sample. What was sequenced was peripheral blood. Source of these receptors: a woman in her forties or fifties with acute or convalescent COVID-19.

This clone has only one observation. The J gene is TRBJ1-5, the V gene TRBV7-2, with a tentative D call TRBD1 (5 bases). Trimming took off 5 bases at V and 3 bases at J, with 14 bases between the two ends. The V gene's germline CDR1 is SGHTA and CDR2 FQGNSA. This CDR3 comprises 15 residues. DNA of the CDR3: TGTGCCAGCAGCCCCGCCGGGGGGGTCAATCAGCCCCAGCATTTT. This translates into CASSPAGGVNQPQHF.

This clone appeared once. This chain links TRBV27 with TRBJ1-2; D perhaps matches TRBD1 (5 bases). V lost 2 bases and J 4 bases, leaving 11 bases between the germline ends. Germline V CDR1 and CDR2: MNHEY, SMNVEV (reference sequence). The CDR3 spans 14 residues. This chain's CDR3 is CASSLTRGGYGYTF. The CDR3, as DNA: TGTGCCAGCAGTTTAACGCGGGGCGGCTATGGCTACACCTTC.

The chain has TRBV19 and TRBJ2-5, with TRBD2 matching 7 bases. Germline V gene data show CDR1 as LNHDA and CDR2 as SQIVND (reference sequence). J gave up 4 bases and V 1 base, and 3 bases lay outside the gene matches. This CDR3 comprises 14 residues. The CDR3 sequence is CASSIGGGAETQYF. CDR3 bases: TGTGCCAGTAGTATAGGGGGGGGAGCAGAGACCCAGTACTTC.

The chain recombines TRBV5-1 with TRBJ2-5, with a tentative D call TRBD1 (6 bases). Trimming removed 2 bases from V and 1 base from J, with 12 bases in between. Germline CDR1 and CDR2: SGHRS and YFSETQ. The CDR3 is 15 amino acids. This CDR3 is CASSFRGDSQETQYF. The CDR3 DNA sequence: TGCGCCAGCAGCTTCAGGGGTGACTCCCAAGAGACCCAGTACTTC.

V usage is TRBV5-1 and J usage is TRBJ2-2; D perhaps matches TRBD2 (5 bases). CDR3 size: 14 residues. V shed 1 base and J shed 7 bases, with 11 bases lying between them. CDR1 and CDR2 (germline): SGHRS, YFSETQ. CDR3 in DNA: TGCGCCAGCAGCTTGTTGGGAGTAAGCGGGGAGCTGTTTTTT. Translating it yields CASSLLGVSGELFF.

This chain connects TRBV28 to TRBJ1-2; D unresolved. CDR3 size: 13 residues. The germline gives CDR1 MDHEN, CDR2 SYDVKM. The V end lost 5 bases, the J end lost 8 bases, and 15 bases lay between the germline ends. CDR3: CASSPIPRGGYTF. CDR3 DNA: TGTGCCAGCAGTCCGATCCCTCGGGGAGGCTACACCTTC.

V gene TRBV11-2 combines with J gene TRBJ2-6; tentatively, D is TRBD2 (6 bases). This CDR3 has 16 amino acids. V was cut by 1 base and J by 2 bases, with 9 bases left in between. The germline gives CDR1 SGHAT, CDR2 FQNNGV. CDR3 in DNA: TGTGCCAGCAGCTTAGCTGGCGGGGCTGGGGCCAACGTCCTGACTTTC. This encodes CASSLAGGAGANVLTF.